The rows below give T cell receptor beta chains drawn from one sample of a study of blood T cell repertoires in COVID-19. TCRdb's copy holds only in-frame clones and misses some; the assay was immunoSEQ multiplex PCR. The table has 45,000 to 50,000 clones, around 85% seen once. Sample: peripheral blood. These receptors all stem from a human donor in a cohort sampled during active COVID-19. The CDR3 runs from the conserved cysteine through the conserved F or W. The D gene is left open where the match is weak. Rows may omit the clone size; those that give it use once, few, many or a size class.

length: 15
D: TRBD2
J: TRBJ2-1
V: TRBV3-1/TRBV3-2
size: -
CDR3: CARGSGTNSYNEQFF
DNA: TGTGCCAGGGGATCCGGGACTAACTCCTACAATGAGCAGTTCTTC

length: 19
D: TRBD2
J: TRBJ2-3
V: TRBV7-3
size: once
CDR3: CASSPRGGITTSSTDTQYF
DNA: TGTGCCAGCAGCCCCCGGGGGGGGATAACCACCTCCAGCACAGATACGCAGTATTTT

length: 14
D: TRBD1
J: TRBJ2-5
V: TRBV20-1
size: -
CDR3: CSASRTGYRETQYF
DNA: TGCAGTGCTAGTAGGACAGGGTACCGGGAGACCCAGTACTTC

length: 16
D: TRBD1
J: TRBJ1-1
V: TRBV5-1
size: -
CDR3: CASSFRTGDMNTEAFF
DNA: TGCGCCAGCAGCTTCCGGACAGGGGACATGAACACTGAAGCTTTCTTT

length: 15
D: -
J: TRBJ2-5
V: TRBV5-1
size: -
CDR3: CASSPTPAGQETQYF
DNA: TGCGCCAGCAGCCCCACTCCGGCGGGACAAGAGACCCAGTACTTC

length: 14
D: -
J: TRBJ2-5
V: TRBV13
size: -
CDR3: CASSPSGGGETQYF
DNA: TGTGCCAGCAGCCCCTCGGGGGGCGGGGAGACCCAGTACTTC

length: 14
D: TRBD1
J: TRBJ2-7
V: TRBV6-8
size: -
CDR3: CAAGTGQGAGEQYF
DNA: TGTGCAGCAGGCACGGGACAGGGGGCTGGCGAGCAGTACTTC

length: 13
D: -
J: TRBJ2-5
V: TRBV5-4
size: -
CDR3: CASSHRSGETQYF
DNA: TGTGCCAGCAGCCATAGGTCGGGGGAGACCCAGTACTTC

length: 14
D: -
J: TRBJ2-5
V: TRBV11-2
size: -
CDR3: CASSLGGLAETQYF
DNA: TGTGCCAGCAGCTTGGGGGGGCTCGCGGAGACCCAGTACTTC

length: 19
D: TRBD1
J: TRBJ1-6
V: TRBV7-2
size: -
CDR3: CASSLATVRHRGRSSPLHF
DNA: TGTGCCAGCAGCTTAGCGACGGTTAGGCACAGGGGGCGCAGCTCACCCCTCCACTTT

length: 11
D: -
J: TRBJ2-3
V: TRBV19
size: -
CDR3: CASSYTDTQYF
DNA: TGTGCCAGTAGTTACACAGATACGCAGTATTTT

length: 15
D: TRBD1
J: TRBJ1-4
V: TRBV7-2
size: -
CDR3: CASSPGQGTNEKLFF
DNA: TGTGCCAGCAGCCCAGGACAGGGAACTAATGAAAAACTGTTTTTT

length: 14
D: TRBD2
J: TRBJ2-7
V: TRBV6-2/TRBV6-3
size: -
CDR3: CASSSLERGYEQYF
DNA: TGTGCCAGCAGTTCCCTCGAGCGGGGATACGAGCAGTACTTC

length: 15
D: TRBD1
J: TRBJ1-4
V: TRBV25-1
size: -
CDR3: CASGSLGQGNEKLFF
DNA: TGTGCCAGCGGATCGCTCGGACAGGGTAATGAAAAACTGTTTTTT

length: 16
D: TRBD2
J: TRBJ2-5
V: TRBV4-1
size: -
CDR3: CASSLGSGGVKETQYF
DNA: TGCGCCAGCAGCCTGGGTAGCGGGGGGGTAAAAGAGACCCAGTACTTC

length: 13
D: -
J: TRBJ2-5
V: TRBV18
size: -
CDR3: CASSPAGLETQYF
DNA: TGTGCCAGCTCACCCGCGGGGCTTGAGACCCAGTACTTC

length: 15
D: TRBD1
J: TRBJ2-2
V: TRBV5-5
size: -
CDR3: CASRDGQGNTGELFF
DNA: TGTGCCAGCAGGGACGGACAGGGAAACACCGGGGAGCTGTTTTTT

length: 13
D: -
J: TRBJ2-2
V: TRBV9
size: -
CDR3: CASSVQGTGELFF
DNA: TGTGCCAGCAGCGTGCAGGGGACCGGGGAGCTGTTTTTT

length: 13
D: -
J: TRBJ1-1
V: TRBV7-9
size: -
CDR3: CASSRDFNTEAFF
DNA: TGTGCCAGCAGCAGGGACTTTAACACTGAAGCTTTCTTT

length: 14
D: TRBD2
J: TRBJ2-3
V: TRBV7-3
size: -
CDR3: CASSMGGITDTQYF
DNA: TGTGCCAGCTCCATGGGGGGGATTACAGATACGCAGTATTTT

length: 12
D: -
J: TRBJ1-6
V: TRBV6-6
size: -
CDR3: CASSLLNSPLHF
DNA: TGTGCCAGCAGTCTTCTTAATTCACCCCTCCACTTT

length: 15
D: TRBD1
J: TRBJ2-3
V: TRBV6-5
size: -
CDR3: CASSSYRGMTDTQYF
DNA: TGTGCCAGCAGTTCTTACAGGGGTATGACAGATACGCAGTATTTT

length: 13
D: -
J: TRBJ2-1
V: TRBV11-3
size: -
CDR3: CASSLGSVHEQFF
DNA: TGTGCCAGCAGCTTAGGTAGCGTACATGAGCAGTTCTTC

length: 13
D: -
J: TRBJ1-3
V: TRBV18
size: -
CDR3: CASCEVSGNTIYF
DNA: TGTGCCAGCTGCGAGGTCTCTGGAAACACCATATATTTT

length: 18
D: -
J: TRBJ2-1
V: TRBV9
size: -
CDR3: CASSAQGSGGIGYNEQFF
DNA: TGTGCCAGCAGCGCCCAGGGGTCGGGGGGAATAGGCTACAATGAGCAGTTCTTC

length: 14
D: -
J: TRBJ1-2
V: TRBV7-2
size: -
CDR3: CASSLAGQSYGYTF
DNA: TGTGCCAGCAGCTTAGCGGGGCAGAGCTATGGCTACACCTTC

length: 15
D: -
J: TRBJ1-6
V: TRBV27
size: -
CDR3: CASSFYQGRNSPLHF
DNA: TGTGCCAGCAGTTTCTATCAGGGCCGGAATTCACCCCTCCACTTT

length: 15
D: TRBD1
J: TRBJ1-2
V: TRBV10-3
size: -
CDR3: CAITRDRGIPYGYTF
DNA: TGTGCCATCACTCGGGACAGGGGAATTCCCTATGGCTACACCTTC

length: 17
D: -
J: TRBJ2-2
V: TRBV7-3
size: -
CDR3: CASSLIGGLPGAGELFF
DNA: TGTGCCAGCAGCTTAATCGGGGGGCTTCCCGGGGCAGGGGAGCTGTTTTTT

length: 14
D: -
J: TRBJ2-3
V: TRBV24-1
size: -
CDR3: CATSDQRSADTQYF
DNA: TGTGCCACCAGTGATCAGAGGTCGGCAGATACGCAGTATTTT

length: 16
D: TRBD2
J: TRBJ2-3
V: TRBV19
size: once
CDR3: CASSIAASGDTDTQYF
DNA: TGTGCCAGTAGTATAGCGGCTAGCGGGGACACAGATACGCAGTATTTT

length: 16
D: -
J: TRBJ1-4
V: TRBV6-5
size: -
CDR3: CASSSQNRATNEKLFF
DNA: TGTGCCAGCAGTTCCCAAAACAGGGCAACTAATGAAAAACTGTTTTTT

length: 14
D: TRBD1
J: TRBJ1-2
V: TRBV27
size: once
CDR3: CASSFRGLDYGYTF
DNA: TGTGCCAGCAGCTTCAGGGGGCTCGACTATGGCTACACCTTC

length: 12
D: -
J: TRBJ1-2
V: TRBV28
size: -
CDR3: CASSQTLYGYTF
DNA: TGTGCCAGCAGTCAGACTTTATATGGCTACACCTTC

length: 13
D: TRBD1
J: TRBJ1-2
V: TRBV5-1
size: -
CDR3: CASSTGANYGYTF
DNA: TGCGCCAGCAGCACAGGGGCTAACTATGGCTACACCTTC

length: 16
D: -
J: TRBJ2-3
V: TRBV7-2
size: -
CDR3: CASSFIPGLKDGTQYF
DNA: TGTGCCAGCAGTTTTATCCCGGGACTCAAGGATGGGACGCAGTATTTT

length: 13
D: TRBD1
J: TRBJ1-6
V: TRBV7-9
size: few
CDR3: CASETGDNSPLHF
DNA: TGTGCCAGTGAGACAGGGGATAATTCACCCCTCCACTTT

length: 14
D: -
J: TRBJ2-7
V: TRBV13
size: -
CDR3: CASSLGSTPYEQYF
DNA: TGTGCCAGCAGCTTAGGATCTACCCCCTACGAGCAGTACTTC

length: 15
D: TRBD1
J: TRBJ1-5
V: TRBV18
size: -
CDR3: CASSRTGGTVQPQHF
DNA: TGTGCCAGCTCACGAACAGGGGGCACTGTACAGCCCCAGCATTTT

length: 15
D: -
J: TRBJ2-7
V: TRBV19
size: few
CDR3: CASSIGTGTLYEQYF
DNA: TGTGCCAGTAGTATAGGTACCGGGACACTCTACGAGCAGTACTTC

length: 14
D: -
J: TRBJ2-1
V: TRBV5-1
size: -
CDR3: CASSLTGAYNEQFF
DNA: TGCGCCAGCAGCTTGACGGGTGCCTACAATGAGCAGTTCTTC

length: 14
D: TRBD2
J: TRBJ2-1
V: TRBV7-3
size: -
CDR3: CASSLSGGRNEQFF
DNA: TGTGCCAGCAGCCTTAGCGGGGGCAGGAATGAGCAGTTCTTC

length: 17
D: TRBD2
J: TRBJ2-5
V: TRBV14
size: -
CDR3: CASSPGLAGVLQETQYF
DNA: TGTGCCAGCAGCCCGGGACTAGCGGGGGTTCTTCAAGAGACCCAGTACTTC

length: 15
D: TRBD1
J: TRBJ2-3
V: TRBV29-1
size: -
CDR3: CSVGLSGQGRDTQYF
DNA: TGCAGCGTTGGCTTGTCGGGACAGGGTAGGGATACGCAGTATTTT

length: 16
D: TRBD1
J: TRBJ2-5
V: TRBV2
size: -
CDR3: CASSGYRGTLEETQYF
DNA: TGTGCCAGCAGTGGATACAGGGGGACTCTCGAAGAGACCCAGTACTTC

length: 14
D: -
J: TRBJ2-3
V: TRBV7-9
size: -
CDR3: CASSLGPGRDTQYF
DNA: TGTGCCAGCAGCTTAGGACCAGGGCGAGATACGCAGTATTTT

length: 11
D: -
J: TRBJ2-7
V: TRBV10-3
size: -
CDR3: CAISRYYEQYF
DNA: TGTGCCATCAGTCGTTATTACGAGCAGTACTTC

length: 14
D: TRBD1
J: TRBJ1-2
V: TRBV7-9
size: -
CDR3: CASSSSGTAHGYTF
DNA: TGTGCCAGCAGCTCATCCGGGACAGCGCATGGCTACACCTTC

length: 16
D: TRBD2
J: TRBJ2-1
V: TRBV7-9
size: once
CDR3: CASSFQLAGDDNEQFF
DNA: TGTGCCAGCAGCTTCCAACTAGCGGGGGATGACAATGAGCAGTTCTTC